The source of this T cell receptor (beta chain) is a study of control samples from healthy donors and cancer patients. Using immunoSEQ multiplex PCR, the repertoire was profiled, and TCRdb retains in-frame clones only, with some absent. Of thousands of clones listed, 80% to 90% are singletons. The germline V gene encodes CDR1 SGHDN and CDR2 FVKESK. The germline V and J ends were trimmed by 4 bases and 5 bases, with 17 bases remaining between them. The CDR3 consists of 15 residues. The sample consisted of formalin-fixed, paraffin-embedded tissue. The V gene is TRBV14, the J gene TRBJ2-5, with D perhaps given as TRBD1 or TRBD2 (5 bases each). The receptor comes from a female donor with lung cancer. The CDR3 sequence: CASSLLRDPWETQYF. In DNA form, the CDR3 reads TGTGCCAGCAGCCTTCTCCGGGACCCCTGGGAGACCCAGTACTTC. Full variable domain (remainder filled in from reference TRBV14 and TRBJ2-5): EAGVTQFPSHSVIEKGQTVTLRCDPISGHDNLYWYRRVMGKEIKFLLHFVKESKQDESGMPNNRFLAERTGGTYSTLKVQPAELEDSGVYFCASSLLRDPWETQYFGPGTRLLVL.